These T cell receptor beta chains were read from a single sample in a study of chemoradiotherapy in HPV16-positive cancers. Sequenced by immunoSEQ multiplex PCR; TCRdb stores in-frame clones only, minus some. The sample holds roughly 2,000 clones, approximately 94% seen once. The sample was tumor tissue, taken from a patient who underwent chemoradiotherapy. The source of these receptors is a human donor with HPV-associated anogenital cancer. The CDR3 runs from the conserved cysteine through the conserved F or W. Each record gives: D gene, V gene, clone size, J gene, CDR3 DNA, CDR3 protein. D genes are given only for firm matches. Clone size, where shown, is once, few, many, or a class for clones that have expanded.

D gene: .
V gene: TRBV18
clone size: .
J gene: TRBJ2-7
CDR3 DNA: TGTGCCAGCTCACAAGGCGGTTCCTACGAGCAGTACTTC
CDR3 protein: CASSQGGSYEQYF

D gene: TRBD2
V gene: TRBV28
clone size: few
J gene: TRBJ2-1
CDR3 DNA: TGTGCCAGCAGTTTATTGGGCGGGAGCCTTTATGAGCAGTTCTTC
CDR3 protein: CASSLLGGSLYEQFF

D gene: .
V gene: TRBV4-3
clone size: .
J gene: TRBJ1-1
CDR3 DNA: TGCGCCAGCAGCCAAGGTACAGAAATGGAAGCTTTCTTT
CDR3 protein: CASSQGTEMEAFF

D gene: TRBD2
V gene: TRBV5-1
clone size: .
J gene: TRBJ2-7
CDR3 DNA: TGCGCCAGCAGCTTGGGACTAGCGGGAGTGCCATCCTCCTACGAGCAGTACTTC
CDR3 protein: CASSLGLAGVPSSYEQYF

D gene: TRBD1
V gene: TRBV5-1
clone size: .
J gene: TRBJ1-1
CDR3 DNA: TGCGCCAGCAGCTTGGATGGGACAGGGGAAACTGAAGCTTTCTTT
CDR3 protein: CASSLDGTGETEAFF

D gene: .
V gene: TRBV21-1
clone size: .
J gene: TRBJ1-5
CDR3 DNA: TGTGCCAGCGGCCAGGGTGCGGGTGAACAGCCCCAGCATTTT
CDR3 protein: CASGQGAGEQPQHF

D gene: .
V gene: TRBV4-2
clone size: .
J gene: TRBJ2-1
CDR3 DNA: TGTGCCAGCAGCCCGACTCCTAATACACGGGATGAGCAGTTCTTC
CDR3 protein: CASSPTPNTRDEQFF

D gene: .
V gene: TRBV11-2
clone size: .
J gene: TRBJ1-3
CDR3 DNA: TGTGCCAGCAGCTTACCCGGGACCGACTCTGGAAACACCATATATTTT
CDR3 protein: CASSLPGTDSGNTIYF

D gene: TRBD2
V gene: TRBV7-3
clone size: .
J gene: TRBJ2-3
CDR3 DNA: TGTGCCAGCAGCACATCAGCGGGGCGGTCCCTAGATACGCAGTATTTT
CDR3 protein: CASSTSAGRSLDTQYF

D gene: TRBD2
V gene: TRBV7-9
clone size: .
J gene: TRBJ2-1
CDR3 DNA: TGTGCCAGCAGCGGCGAGGGACTAGCGGGAGTGAACAATGAGCAGTTCTTC
CDR3 protein: CASSGEGLAGVNNEQFF

D gene: .
V gene: TRBV5-1
clone size: .
J gene: TRBJ1-1
CDR3 DNA: TGCGCCAGCAGCTCACAGGGACCAACTGAAGCTTTCTTT
CDR3 protein: CASSSQGPTEAFF

D gene: .
V gene: TRBV6-5
clone size: .
J gene: TRBJ2-3
CDR3 DNA: TGTGCCAGCAGGTCTGGGGGGGCCAGGGATACGCAGTATTTT
CDR3 protein: CASRSGGARDTQYF

D gene: TRBD1
V gene: TRBV6-5
clone size: few
J gene: TRBJ1-2
CDR3 DNA: TGTGCCAGCAGTAAGGGGGCGGACTATGGCTACACCTTC
CDR3 protein: CASSKGADYGYTF